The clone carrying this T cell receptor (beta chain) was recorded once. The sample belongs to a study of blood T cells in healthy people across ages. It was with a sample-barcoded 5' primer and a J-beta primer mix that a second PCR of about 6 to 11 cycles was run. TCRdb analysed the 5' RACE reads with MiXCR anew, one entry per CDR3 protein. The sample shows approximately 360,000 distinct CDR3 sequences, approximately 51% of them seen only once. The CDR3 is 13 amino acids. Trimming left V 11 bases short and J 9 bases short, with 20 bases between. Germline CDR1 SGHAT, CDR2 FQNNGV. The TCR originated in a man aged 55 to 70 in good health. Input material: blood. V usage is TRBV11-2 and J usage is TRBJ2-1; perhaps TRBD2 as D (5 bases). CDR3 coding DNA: TGTGCCTCCCATTCAACGGCCGGGGTTGAGCAGTTCTTC. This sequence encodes CASHSTAGVEQFF. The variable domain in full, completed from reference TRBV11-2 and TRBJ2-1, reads EAGVAQSPRYKIIEKRQSVAFWCNPISGHATLYWYQQILGQGPKLLIQFQNNGVVDDSQLPKDRFSAERLKGVDSTLKIQPAKLEDSAVYLCASHSTAGVEQFFGPGTRLTVL.